This entry is about one TCR beta chain. As yet, its antigen is unknown. Researchers took RNA transcripts and amplified TCR beta CDR3 regions from them. First-round RT-PCR employed HTBI primers, with a second-round multiplex PCR after it. TCRdb reprocessed the multiplex PCR reads via MiXCR and lists one record per CDR3 protein. Of around 340,000 distinct CDR3 sequences in the sample, 17% were seen once. The V gene's germline CDR1 is MNHNS and CDR2 SASEGT. The CDR3 spans 14 residues. The junction had 6 bases not matched to a gene; V was cut back by 6 bases and J by 5 bases. Clinical symptoms, serum thyroxine, TRAb, thyroid ultrasound and orbital computed tomography formed the basis of diagnosis. These data belong to a study of Graves' ophthalmopathy and Graves' hyperthyroidism. Study-level results: Blood was where most expanded thyroid clonotypes above 0.001 frequency also turned up.

Sequencing was performed on peripheral blood. V gene TRBV6-1 combines with J gene TRBJ1-1; TRBD1 matches 10 bases. This TCR was sampled from an adult man with Graves' ophthalmopathy. CDR3 sequence reads: CASSTGTGETEAFF. CDR3 nucleotide sequence: TGTGCCAGCAGCACCGGGACAGGGGAGACTGAAGCTTTCTTT.